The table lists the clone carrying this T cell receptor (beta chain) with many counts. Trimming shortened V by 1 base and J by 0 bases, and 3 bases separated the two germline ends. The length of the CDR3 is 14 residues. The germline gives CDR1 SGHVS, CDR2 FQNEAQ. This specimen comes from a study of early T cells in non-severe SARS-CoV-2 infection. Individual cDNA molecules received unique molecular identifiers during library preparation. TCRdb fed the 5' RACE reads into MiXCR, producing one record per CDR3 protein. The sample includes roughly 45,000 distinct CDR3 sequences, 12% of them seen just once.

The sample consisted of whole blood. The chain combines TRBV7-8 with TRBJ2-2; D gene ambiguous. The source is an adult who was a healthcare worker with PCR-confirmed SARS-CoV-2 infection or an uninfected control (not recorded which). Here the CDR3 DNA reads TGTGCCAGCAGCTTAGTCTCGAACACCGGGGAGCTGTTTTTT. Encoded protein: CASSLVSNTGELFF.